This TCR beta chain was found in a study of blood T cells in healthy people across ages. About this clonotype itself: Its target is not known. One junction end disagrees with the germline gene, perhaps due to a read error.

With a J-beta primer mix and a sample-barcoded 5' primer, a second PCR ran roughly 6 to 11 cycles. MiXCR was run by TCRdb on the 5' RACE reads, yielding one entry per CDR3 protein. The table records over 600,000 distinct CDR3 sequences, 45% to 70% of them present only once. Study results and limitations: Observed TCR beta diversity showed a strong correlation with the percentage of naive T cells as measured by flow cytometry. Expanded clonotype shifts may have been confounded, as the donors had an unknown CMV status. A roughly linear age-dependent decrease characterized TCR beta diversity per million T cells.

The CDR3 is 17 amino acids. The germline V gene has CDR1 SGDLS and CDR2 YYNGEE. Sequencing was performed on blood. This chain uses TRBV9 with TRBJ2-1; 9 bases map to TRBD2. The source of this sequence is a man aged 35 to 55 in good health. The CDR3 DNA is TGTGCCAGCGGCGTAGCGGGGGCACCACGGGGCTACAATGAGCAGTTCTTC. Translated: CASGVAGAPRGYNEQFF.